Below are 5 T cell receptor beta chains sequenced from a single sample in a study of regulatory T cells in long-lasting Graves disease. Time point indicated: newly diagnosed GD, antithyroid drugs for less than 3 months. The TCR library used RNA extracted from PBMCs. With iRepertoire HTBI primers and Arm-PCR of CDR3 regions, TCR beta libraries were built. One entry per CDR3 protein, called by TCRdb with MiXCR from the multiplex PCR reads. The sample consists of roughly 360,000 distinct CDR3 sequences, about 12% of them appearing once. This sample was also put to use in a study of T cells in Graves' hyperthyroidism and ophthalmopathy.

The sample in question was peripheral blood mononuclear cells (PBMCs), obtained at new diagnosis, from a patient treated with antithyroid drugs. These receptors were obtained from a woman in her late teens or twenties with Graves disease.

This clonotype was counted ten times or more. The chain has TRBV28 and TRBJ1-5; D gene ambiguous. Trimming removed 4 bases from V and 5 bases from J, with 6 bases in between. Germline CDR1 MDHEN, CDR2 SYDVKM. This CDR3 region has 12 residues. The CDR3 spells CASSSQDQPQHF. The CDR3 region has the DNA TGTGCCAGCAGTTCGCAGGATCAGCCCCAGCATTTT.

CDR3 in DNA: TGTGCCTGGAGTATAAAGGTCAAGATGAACACTGAAGCTTTCTTT. Encoded protein: CAWSIKVKMNTEAFF. V is TRBV30 and J is TRBJ1-1; the D is unclear. CDR1 is GTSNPN, CDR2 SVGIG, per germline (reference sequence). Trimming left V 2 bases short and J 0 bases short, with 13 bases between. The CDR3 has 15 amino acids.

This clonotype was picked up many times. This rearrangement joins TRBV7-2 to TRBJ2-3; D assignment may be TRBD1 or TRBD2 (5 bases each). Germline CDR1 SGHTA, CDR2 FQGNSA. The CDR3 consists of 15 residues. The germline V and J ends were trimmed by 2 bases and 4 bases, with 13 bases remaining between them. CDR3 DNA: TGTGCCAGCAGCTTATCTCGAGGGGCCTCAGATACGCAGTATTTT. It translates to CASSLSRGASDTQYF.

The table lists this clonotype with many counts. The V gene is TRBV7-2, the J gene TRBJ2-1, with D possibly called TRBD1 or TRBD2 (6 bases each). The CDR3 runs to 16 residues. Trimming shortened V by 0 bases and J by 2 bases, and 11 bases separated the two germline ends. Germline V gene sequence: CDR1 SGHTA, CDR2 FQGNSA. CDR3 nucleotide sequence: TGTGCCAGCAGCTTAGCTGGGGGGCGGACCTACAATGAGCAGTTCTTC. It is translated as CASSLAGGRTYNEQFF.

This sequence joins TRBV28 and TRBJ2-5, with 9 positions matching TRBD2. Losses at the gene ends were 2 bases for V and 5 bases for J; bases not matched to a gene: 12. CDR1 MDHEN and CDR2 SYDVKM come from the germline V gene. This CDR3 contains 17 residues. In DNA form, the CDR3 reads TGTGCCAGCAGTTTAATTTTTAGGCGGGAGGGCCTGGAGACCCAGTACTTC. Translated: CASSLIFRREGLETQYF.